This section outlines one TCR beta chain sequence together with its context. This specimen comes from a study of blood T cell repertoires in COVID-19. In the authors' methods: Estimation of nucleated cell counts was performed using reference gene primer amplification. Using immunoSEQ multiplex PCR, the repertoire was profiled, and TCRdb retains in-frame clones only, with some absent. The DNA was the basis for D and trimming; V, J and clone size are from that table. This table has about 120,000 clones, around three quarters appearing once. Germline V gene lookup returns CDR1 SGHKS and CDR2 YYEKEE (reference sequence). V was pared by 5 bases and J by 8 bases, with 16 bases between. This CDR3 contains 13 residues.

Sequencing was performed on peripheral blood. The sequence was obtained from a man between 35 and 55 years old with active or convalescent COVID-19. This chain links TRBV5-5 with TRBJ1-1; maybe TRBD1 (6 bases). The CDR3 reads CASSPSDRPEAFF. The DNA for the CDR3 is TGTGCCAGCAGTCCAAGCGACAGGCCGGAAGCTTTCTTT.